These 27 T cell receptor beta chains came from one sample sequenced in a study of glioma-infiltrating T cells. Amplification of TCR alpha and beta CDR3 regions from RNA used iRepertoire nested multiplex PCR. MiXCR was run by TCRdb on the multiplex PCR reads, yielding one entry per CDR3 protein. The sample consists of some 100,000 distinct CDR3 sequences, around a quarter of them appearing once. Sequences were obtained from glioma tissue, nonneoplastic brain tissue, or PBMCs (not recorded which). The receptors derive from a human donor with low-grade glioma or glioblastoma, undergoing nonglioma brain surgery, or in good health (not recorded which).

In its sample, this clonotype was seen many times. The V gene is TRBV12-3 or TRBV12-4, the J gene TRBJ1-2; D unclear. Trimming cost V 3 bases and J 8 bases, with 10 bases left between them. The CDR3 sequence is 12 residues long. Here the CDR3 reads CASSFAAGGYTF. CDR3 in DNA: TGTGCCAGCAGTTTTGCTGCGGGGGGCTACACCTTC.

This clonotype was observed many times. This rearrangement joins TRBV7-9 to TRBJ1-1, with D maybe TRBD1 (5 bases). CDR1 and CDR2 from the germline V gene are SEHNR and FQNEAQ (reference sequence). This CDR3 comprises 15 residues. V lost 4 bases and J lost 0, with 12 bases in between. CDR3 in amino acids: CASSSAGSMNTEAFF. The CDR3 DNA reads TGTGCCAGCAGCTCCGCAGGGAGCATGAACACTGAAGCTTTCTTT. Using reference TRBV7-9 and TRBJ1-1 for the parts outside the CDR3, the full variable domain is DTGVSQNPRHKITKRGQNVTFRCDPISEHNRLYWYRQTLGQGPEFLTYFQNEAQLEKSRLLSDRFSAERPKGSFSTLEIQRTEQGDSAMYLCASSSAGSMNTEAFFGQGTRLTVV.

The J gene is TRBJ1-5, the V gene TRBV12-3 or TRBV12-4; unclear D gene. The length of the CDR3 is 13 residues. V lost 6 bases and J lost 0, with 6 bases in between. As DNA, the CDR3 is TGTGCCAGCAGCCGATATAGCAATCAGCCCCAGCATTTT. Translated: CASSRYSNQPQHF.

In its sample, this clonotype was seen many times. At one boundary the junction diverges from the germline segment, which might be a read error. CDR3 nucleotides: TGTGCCAGCAGCCTAGGGGGCCGTACATACACCTTC. This translates into CASSLGGRTYTF. The rearrangement uses TRBV13 and TRBJ1-2, with TRBD1 matching over 7 bases. Per germline, CDR1 PRHDT and CDR2 FYEKMQ (reference sequence). The CDR3 loop spans 12 amino acids.

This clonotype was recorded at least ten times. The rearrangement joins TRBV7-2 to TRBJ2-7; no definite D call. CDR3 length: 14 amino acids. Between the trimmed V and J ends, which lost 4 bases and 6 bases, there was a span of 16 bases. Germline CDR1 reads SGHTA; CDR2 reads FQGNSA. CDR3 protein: CASSSLGFYGEQYF. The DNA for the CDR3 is TGTGCCAGCAGCTCTCTAGGGTTTTACGGCGAGCAGTACTTC.

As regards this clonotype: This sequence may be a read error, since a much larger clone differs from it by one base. In nucleotides, the CDR3 is TGTGCCAGCAGCACCGGGACGTCGGTGGGGGAGCAGTACTTC. Protein: CASSTGTSVGEQYF. The chain employs TRBV14 and TRBJ2-7; the D call may be TRBD1 or TRBD2 (5 bases each). CDR1 and CDR2 from the germline V gene are SGHDN and FVKESK. This CDR3 contains 14 residues. V was cut by 5 bases and J by 7 bases, with 18 bases left in between.

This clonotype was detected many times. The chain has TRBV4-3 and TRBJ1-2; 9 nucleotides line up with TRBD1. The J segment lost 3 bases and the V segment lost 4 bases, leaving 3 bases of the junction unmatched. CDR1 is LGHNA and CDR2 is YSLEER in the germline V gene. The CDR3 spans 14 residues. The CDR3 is CASSRGDRDYGYTF. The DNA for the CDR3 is TGCGCCAGCAGCCGGGGGGACAGGGACTATGGCTACACCTTC.

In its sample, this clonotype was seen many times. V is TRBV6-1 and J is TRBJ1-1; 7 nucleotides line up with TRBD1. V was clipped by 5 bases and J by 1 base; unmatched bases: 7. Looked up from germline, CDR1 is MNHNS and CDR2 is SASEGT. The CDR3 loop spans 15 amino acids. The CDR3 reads CASSFADRSNTEAFF. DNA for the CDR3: TGTGCCAGCAGTTTCGCGGACAGGTCGAACACTGAAGCTTTCTTT.

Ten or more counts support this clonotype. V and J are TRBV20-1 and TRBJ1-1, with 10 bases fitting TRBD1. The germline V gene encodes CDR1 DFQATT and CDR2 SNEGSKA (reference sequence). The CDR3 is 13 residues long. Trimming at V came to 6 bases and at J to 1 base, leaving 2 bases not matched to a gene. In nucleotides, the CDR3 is TGCAGTGCCGGGACAGGGGCGAACACTGAAGCTTTCTTT. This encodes CSAGTGANTEAFF.

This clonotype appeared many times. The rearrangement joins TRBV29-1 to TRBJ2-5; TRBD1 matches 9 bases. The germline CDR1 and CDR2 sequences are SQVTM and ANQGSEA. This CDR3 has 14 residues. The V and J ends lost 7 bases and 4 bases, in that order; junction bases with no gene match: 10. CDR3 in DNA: TGCAGCGCCGATGGGGGACAGGGACGAGAGACCCAGTACTTC. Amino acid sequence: CSADGGQGRETQYF.

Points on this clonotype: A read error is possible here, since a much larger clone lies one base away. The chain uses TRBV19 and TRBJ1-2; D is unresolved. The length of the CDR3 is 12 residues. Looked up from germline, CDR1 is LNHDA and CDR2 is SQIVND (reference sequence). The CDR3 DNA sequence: TGTGGCAGTAGTAATCGGGAAGATGGCTACACCTTC. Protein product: CGSSNREDGYTF.

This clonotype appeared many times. The CDR3 protein is CAISESTSGGDEQYF. DNA for the CDR3: TGTGCCATCAGTGAGTCGACTAGCGGGGGAGATGAGCAGTACTTC. J is TRBJ2-7 and V is TRBV10-3; TRBD2 aligns across 12 bases. Looked up from germline, CDR1 is ENHRY and CDR2 is SYGVKD. Trimming at V came to 0 bases and at J to 7 bases, leaving 4 bases not matched to a gene. The CDR3 runs to 15 residues.

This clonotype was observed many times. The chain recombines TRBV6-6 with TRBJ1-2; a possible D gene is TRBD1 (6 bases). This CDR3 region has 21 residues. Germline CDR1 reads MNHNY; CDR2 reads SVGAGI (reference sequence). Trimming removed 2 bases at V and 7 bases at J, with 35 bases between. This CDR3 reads CASSYARFNTPQRGSPPGYTF. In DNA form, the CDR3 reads TGTGCCAGCAGTTACGCTCGATTCAATACCCCCCAGAGGGGGTCCCCCCCTGGCTACACCTTC.

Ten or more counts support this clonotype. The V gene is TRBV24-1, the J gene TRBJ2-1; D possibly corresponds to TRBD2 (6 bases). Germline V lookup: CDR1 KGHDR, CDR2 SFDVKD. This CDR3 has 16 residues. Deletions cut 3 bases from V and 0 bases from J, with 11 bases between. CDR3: CATSDTSGLSYNEQFF. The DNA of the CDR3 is TGTGCCACCAGTGATACCAGCGGGCTCTCCTACAATGAGCAGTTCTTC.

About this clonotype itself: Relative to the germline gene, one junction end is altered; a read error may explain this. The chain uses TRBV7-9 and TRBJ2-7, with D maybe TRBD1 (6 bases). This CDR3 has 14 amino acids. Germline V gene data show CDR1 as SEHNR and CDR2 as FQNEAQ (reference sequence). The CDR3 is CASSARQATYEQCF. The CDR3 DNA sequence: TGTGCCAGCAGCGCCCGACAGGCTACCTACGAGCAGTGCTTC.

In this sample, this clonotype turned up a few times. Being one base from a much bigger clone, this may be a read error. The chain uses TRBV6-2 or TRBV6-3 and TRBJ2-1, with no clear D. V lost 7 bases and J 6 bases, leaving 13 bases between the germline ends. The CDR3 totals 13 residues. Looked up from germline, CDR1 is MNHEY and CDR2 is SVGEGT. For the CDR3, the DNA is TGTGCCAGCACTAGTGGGCCCTGCAATGAGCAGTTCTTC. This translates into CASTSGPCNEQFF.

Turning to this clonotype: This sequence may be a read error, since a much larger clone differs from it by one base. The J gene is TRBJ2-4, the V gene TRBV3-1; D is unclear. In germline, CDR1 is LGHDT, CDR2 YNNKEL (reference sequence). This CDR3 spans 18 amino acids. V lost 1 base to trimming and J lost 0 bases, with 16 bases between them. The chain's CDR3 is CASSQVPVVVLAKNIQYF. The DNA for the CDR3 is TGTGCCAGCAGCCAAGTCCCCGTCGTGGTCCTAGCCAAAAACATTCAGTACTTC.

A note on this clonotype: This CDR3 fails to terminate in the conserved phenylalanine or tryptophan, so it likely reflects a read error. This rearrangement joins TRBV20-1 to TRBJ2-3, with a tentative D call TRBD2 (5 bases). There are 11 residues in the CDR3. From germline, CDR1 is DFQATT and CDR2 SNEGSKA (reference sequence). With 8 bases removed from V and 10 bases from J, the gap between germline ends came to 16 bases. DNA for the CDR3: TGCAGTCATAGAGTCGCGGGTTCGCAGTATTGT. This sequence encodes CSHRVAGSQYC.

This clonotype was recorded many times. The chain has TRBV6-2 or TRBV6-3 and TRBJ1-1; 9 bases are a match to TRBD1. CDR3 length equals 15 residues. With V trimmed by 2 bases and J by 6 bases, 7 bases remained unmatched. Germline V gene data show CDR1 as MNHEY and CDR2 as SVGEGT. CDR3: CASSYEGTGTSEAFF. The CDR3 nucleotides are TGTGCCAGCAGTTACGAGGGGACAGGGACCTCTGAAGCTTTCTTT.

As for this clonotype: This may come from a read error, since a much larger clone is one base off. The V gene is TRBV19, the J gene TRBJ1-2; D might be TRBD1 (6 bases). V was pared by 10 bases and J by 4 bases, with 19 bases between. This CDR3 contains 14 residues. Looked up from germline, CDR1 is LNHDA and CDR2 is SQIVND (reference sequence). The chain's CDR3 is CATTAPGVGYGYTF. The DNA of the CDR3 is TGTGCCACTACGGCGCCAGGGGTTGGCTATGGCTACACCTTC.

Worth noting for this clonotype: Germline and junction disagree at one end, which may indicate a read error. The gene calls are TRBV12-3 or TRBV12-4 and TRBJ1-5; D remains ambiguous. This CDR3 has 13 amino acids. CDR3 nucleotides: TGTGCCAGCAATTTAGTAGCAGGACAGCCCCAGCATTTT. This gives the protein CASNLVAGQPQHF.

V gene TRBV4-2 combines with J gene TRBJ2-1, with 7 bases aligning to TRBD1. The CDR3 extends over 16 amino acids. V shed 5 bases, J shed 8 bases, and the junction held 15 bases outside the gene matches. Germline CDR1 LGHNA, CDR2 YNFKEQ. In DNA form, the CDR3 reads TGTGCCAGCAGCATTCGCGGTCGGGACAGTTCCTATGAGCAGTTCTTC. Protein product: CASSIRGRDSSYEQFF.

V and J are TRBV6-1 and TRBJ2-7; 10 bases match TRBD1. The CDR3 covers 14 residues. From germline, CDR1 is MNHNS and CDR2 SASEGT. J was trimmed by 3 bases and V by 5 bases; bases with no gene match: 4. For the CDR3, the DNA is TGTGCCAGCAGTACTAGGACAGGGGGCTACGAGCAGTACTTC. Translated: CASSTRTGGYEQYF.

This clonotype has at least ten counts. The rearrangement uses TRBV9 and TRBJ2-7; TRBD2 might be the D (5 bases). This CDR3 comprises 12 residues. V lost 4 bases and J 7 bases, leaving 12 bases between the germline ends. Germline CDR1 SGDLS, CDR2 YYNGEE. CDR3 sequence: CASSPGGLEQYF. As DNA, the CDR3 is TGTGCCAGCAGCCCCGGAGGCCTGGAGCAGTACTTC.

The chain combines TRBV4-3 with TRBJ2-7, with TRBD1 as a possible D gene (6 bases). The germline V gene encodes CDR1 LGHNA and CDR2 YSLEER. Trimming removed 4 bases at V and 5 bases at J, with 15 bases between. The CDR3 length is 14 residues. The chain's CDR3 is CASSRTTGIHEQYF. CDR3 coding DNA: TGCGCCAGCAGCCGAACAACAGGGATCCACGAGCAGTACTTC.

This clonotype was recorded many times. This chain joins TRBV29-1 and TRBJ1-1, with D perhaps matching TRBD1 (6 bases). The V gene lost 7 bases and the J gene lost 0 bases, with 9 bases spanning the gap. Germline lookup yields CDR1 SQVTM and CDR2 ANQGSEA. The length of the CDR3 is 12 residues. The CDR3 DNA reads TGCAGCGGCCGGGGGCTGAACACTGAAGCTTTCTTT. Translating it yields CSGRGLNTEAFF.

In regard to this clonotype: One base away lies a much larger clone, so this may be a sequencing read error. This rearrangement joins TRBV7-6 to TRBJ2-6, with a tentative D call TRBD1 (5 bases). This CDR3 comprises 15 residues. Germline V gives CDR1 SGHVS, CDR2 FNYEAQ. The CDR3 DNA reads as TGTGCCAGCAGCCCCCCAGGAACTGGGGCCAAAGTCCTGACTTTC. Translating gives CASSPPGTGAKVLTF.